These T cell receptor beta chains were read from a single sample in a study of blood T cell repertoires in COVID-19. The protocol was immunoSEQ multiplex PCR, while the TCRdb copy is restricted to in-frame clones and leaves out a portion. This table holds hundreds of thousands of clones, 80% to 90% found once. The sample consisted of peripheral blood. Every receptor here comes from a man aged 50 to 60 with COVID-19, enrolled during active disease. CDR3s include the opening cysteine and the closing phenylalanine or tryptophan. The D gene is left open where the match is weak. Size tells how often a clone was seen (once, few, many) or the class of an expanded clone, and some rows leave it out.

D gene,clone size,J gene,V gene,CDR3 DNA,CDR3 protein
TRBD1,once,TRBJ2-7,TRBV19,TGTGCCAGTAGCCCCGACAGGGGAGATCGTTCCTACGAGCAGTACTTC,CASSPDRGDRSYEQYF
TRBD1,.,TRBJ1-2,TRBV9,TGTGCCAGCAGCTCACGACAGGGGGTGGACTATGGCTACACCTTC,CASSSRQGVDYGYTF
TRBD2,.,TRBJ2-1,TRBV2,TGTGCCAGCAGCTCCGGACTAGCGGGATATAGTGAGCAGTTCTTC,CASSSGLAGYSEQFF
TRBD1,.,TRBJ2-7,TRBV5-1,TGCGCCAGCAGCTTGATTGCGCGGGGAGGGACAGGGTCCTACGAGCAGTACTTC,CASSLIARGGTGSYEQYF
.,.,TRBJ2-5,TRBV7-9,TGTGCCAGCAGCTTAGGTTCCCTACAAGAGACCCAGTACTTC,CASSLGSLQETQYF
TRBD2,.,TRBJ2-5,TRBV7-2,TGTGCCAGCAGCTGGCCGTCCTCTAGCGGGGATCAAGAGACCCAGTACTTC,CASSWPSSSGDQETQYF
.,.,TRBJ1-2,TRBV28,TGTGCCAGCAGTTTACGGTCCTATGGCTACACCTTC,CASSLRSYGYTF
TRBD2,.,TRBJ2-1,TRBV9,TGTGCCAGCAGCGCCGGGACTAGCGGGGGGAGGAATGAGCAGTTCTTC,CASSAGTSGGRNEQFF
.,.,TRBJ2-1,TRBV9,TGTGCCAGCAGCGTAGCTGAGTTTTCTGAGCAGTTCTTC,CASSVAEFSEQFF
TRBD1,.,TRBJ2-1,TRBV24-1,TGTGCCACCGAGGGACAGGGGGCGAAGGGCCCTGCCAATGAGCAGTTCTTC,CATEGQGAKGPANEQFF
.,.,TRBJ2-5,TRBV27,TGTGCCAGCAGTGCAACACGACTGGATACCAAAGAGACCCAGTACTTC,CASSATRLDTKETQYF
TRBD2,.,TRBJ2-2,TRBV11-2,TGTGCCAGCAGCTCGGGACTAGCGGCGAACACCGGGGAGCTGTTTTTT,CASSSGLAANTGELFF
.,.,TRBJ1-5,TRBV9,TGTGCCAGCAGCGTAGGAACAGGGAGGGAGCCCCAGCATTTT,CASSVGTGREPQHF
.,once,TRBJ2-7,TRBV25-1,TGTGCCAGCAGTGCAGGACAGGAGCAGTACTTC,CASSAGQEQYF
.,.,TRBJ1-2,TRBV19,TGTGCCAGTAGGGGCAGCGATGGCAGGGGACGTGGCTACACCTTC,CASRGSDGRGRGYTF
.,.,TRBJ2-5,TRBV5-1,TGCGCCAGCACCTCCCGTCAGGCGGGACAGTTACCTCAGCGGCAGTACTTC,CASTSRQAGQLPQRQYF
TRBD2,.,TRBJ2-5,TRBV29-1,TGCAGCGTTGTTAGTCTAGCGGGGGTGGAGACCCAGTACTTC,CSVVSLAGVETQYF
.,.,TRBJ2-1,TRBV11-1,TGTGCCAGCAGTCCTCCTGGGGCCAGATACAATGAGCAGTTCTTC,CASSPPGARYNEQFF
TRBD1,.,TRBJ1-2,TRBV4-1,TGCGCCAGCAGCCAAGTTTACGGACAGGGTTCTGGCTACACCTTC,CASSQVYGQGSGYTF
TRBD1,once,TRBJ1-5,TRBV2,TGTGCCAGCAGCCGGGACAGGGGGGATAGCAATCAGCCCCAGCATTTT,CASSRDRGDSNQPQHF
.,.,TRBJ1-2,TRBV28,TGTGCCAGCAGGACTCTGACTCAATATGGCTACACCTTC,CASRTLTQYGYTF
.,.,TRBJ2-5,TRBV7-9,TGTGCCAGCAGCTCAGGGGTCGGCGCGGAGACCCAGTACTTC,CASSSGVGAETQYF
TRBD1,.,TRBJ1-5,TRBV7-3,TGTGCCAGCAGCCCCGACAGGGATCAGCCCCAGCATTTT,CASSPDRDQPQHF
TRBD2,.,TRBJ2-1,TRBV5-1,TGCGCCAGCAGCTTGGGGGGACTAGCCGGTAATGAGCAGTTCTTC,CASSLGGLAGNEQFF
TRBD1,.,TRBJ2-7,TRBV4-3,TGCGCCAGCAGCCAAGATTCTCGGCAGGGGGCATACGAGCAGTACTTC,CASSQDSRQGAYEQYF
TRBD1,.,TRBJ1-3,TRBV7-6,TGTGCCAGCAGCTCGTACAGGGACAGCTCTGGAAACACCATATATTTT,CASSSYRDSSGNTIYF
.,.,TRBJ1-1,TRBV5-4,TGTGCCAGCAGCACCCTCGGGGGATCTGAAGCTTTCTTT,CASSTLGGSEAFF